These 7 T cell receptor beta chains were sequenced from one sample in a study of CD8+CD57+ T cells in acquired aplastic anemia. Previously, flow cytometry had revealed CD8+CD57+ cell expansion in the patients chosen for sequencing. Investigators profiled TCR beta VDJ and CDR3 from genomic DNA template. TCRdb processed the reads anew with MiXCR; each CDR3 protein has one entry. The profile covers 150,000 to 200,000 distinct CDR3 sequences, with approximately 48% appearing a single time and 10% to 15% taken by the ten largest. Sequenced sample: sorted CD4+, CD8+, or CD8+CD57+ T cells (not recorded which) from PBMCs. These TCRs come from a human donor with aplastic anemia.

This clonotype was counted once. This may arise from a read error, as a much more abundant clone is one base away. V usage is TRBV24-1 and J usage is TRBJ2-5; weak D call: TRBD1 (6 bases). The ends were cut back, 6 bases at V and 5 bases at J, with 15 bases in the middle. CDR1 is KGHDR and CDR2 is SFDVKD in the germline V gene. CDR3 length: 14 amino acids. CDR3 sequence reads: CATSLSVGGETQYF. The CDR3 DNA follows: TGTGCCACCAGTTTATCGGTAGGGGGTGAGACCCAGTACTTC.

In its sample, this clonotype was seen many times. The J gene is TRBJ1-5, the V gene TRBV20-1; D not certain. V was trimmed by 5 bases and J by 4 bases, leaving 18 bases between them. Germline assignment: CDR1 DFQATT and CDR2 SNEGSKA (reference sequence). The CDR3 consists of 15 residues. The CDR3 coding sequence is TGCAGTGCTCAAAGGGATAATAGCGGTAATCAGCCCCAGCATTTT. Amino acids: CSAQRDNSGNQPQHF.

The chain uses TRBV7-6 and TRBJ2-2; TRBD2 might be the D (6 bases). V gave up 9 bases and J gave up 2 bases, with 10 bases separating them. The CDR3 is made up of 13 amino acids. The V gene's germline CDR1 is SGHVS and CDR2 FNYEAQ. CDR3 DNA sequence: TGTGCCAGTGGGGGACTTAACACCGGGGAGCTGTTTTTT. It encodes CASGGLNTGELFF.

The chain links TRBV19 to TRBJ1-3; D remains ambiguous. The CDR3 loop spans 15 amino acids. V shed 7 bases and J shed 6 bases, with 19 bases lying between them. Germline CDR1 reads LNHDA; CDR2 reads SQIVND (reference sequence). CDR3 loop: CASKKGTDSKNTIYF. CDR3 nucleotide sequence: TGTGCCAGTAAGAAGGGAACCGACTCTAAAAACACCATATATTTT.

This clonotype came up many times. The V and J genes are TRBV6-6 and TRBJ2-1; possible D gene TRBD2, 6 bases. The CDR3 extends over 14 amino acids. V shed 0 bases and J shed 4 bases, with 7 bases lying between them. Germline CDR1 and CDR2: MNHNY and SVGAGI (reference sequence). This CDR3 reads CASSYSGGYNEQFF. The CDR3 bases are TGTGCCAGCAGTTACTCGGGGGGTTACAATGAGCAGTTCTTC.

The rearrangement joins TRBV10-3 to TRBJ2-7; D gene ambiguous. This CDR3 is built from 12 residues. V shed 3 bases and J shed 6 bases, with 9 bases lying between them. The germline CDR1 and CDR2 sequences are ENHRY and SYGVKD. In DNA, the CDR3 is TGTGCCATCAGTGAACGTGGGTTCGAGCAGTACTTC. This sequence encodes CAISERGFEQYF.

This clonotype was seen more than once but under ten times. The V gene is TRBV10-3, the J gene TRBJ1-2; D might be TRBD1 (6 bases). This CDR3 contains 14 residues. From germline, CDR1 is ENHRY and CDR2 SYGVKD. V dropped 6 bases and J dropped 4 bases, with 15 bases sitting between them. In DNA, the CDR3 is TGTGCCATCAGCATAACCAAGGACAGCTATGGCTACACCTTC. Its protein is CAISITKDSYGYTF.